This entry describes one T cell receptor (beta chain). Original data processing: Amplification of reference gene primers provided the estimated nucleated cell counts. TCRdb's copy holds only in-frame clones and misses some; the assay was immunoSEQ multiplex PCR. V, J and clone size were drawn from that table, and D and trimming were deduced from the DNA. The table has roughly 91,000 clones, over 75% seen once. The record originates from a study of blood T cell repertoires in COVID-19. Looking at the study overall: COVID-19 samples, acute and convalescent, were from the United States, Italy and Spain. Sources were T cells, B-cell-depleted T cells, or PBMCs; the material itself was cDNA or gDNA.

The specimen sequenced was peripheral blood. The source is a man aged 65 to 79 with acute or convalescent COVID-19.

The CDR3 here is CASSQDGMTGGVSETQYF. CDR3 sequence (DNA): TGTGCCAGCAGCCAAGATGGAATGACAGGGGGCGTCTCGGAGACCCAGTACTTC. The chain links TRBV4-2 to TRBJ2-5; 10 nucleotides line up with TRBD1. V lost 0 bases and J lost 5; bases outside the gene matches: 12. The germline CDR1 and CDR2 sequences are LGHNA and YNFKEQ. This CDR3 spans 18 amino acids.